This T cell receptor (beta chain) was sequenced for a study of cytomegalovirus exposure and HLA in healthy donors. Study results and limitations: Being productive about 87% or about 30% of the time was typical of most TCR beta V segments in an earlier analysis. A link between a missense DCLRE1C variant and TCR beta V- and J-gene trimming emerged from a later analysis.

The ends lost 3 bases at V and 1 base at J; junction bases unmatched: 5. The germline gives CDR1 MNHEY, CDR2 SVGAGI. This CDR3 contains 16 residues. The primer mix had 60 Vbeta and 13 Jbeta primers. TCRdb's copy holds only in-frame clones and misses some; the assay was immunoSEQ multiplex PCR. The repertoire holds 180,000 or so clones, over 80% seen once, with roughly 1.4% in the top ten. Note on this clone: What it binds is not known.

The chain joins TRBV6-5 to TRBJ2-3, with TRBD2 matching over 9 bases. The TCR sequence derives from a girl aged 10 to 17 in good health and CMV-seropositive. Sample: PBMCs. The CDR3 protein is CASSYLRTSGTDTQYF. For the CDR3, the DNA is TGTGCCAGCAGTTATTTAAGGACTAGCGGCACAGATACGCAGTATTTT.